This record covers a single T cell receptor (beta chain). The method was immunoSEQ multiplex PCR; TCRdb's version includes in-frame clones alone and lacks a portion of them. The table shows 40,000 to 65,000 clones, with approximately 91% occurring only once. The CDR3 covers 15 residues. Trimming cost V 3 bases and J 8 bases, with 16 bases left between them. The germline V gene encodes CDR1 KGHSH and CDR2 LQKENI. The data were taken from a study of OX40 agonist ivuxolimab in advanced cancers. The source of this sequence is an adult with an advanced solid tumor such as melanoma, head and neck, liver or kidney cancer. The source was CD4+ or CD8+ T cells sorted from blood, collected in a trial of the OX40 agonist ivuxolimab. The rearrangement joins TRBV18 to TRBJ1-4; D may be TRBD1 (5 bases). CDR3: CASSPTWGEEEKLFF. The CDR3 DNA reads as TGTGCCAGCTCACCCACCTGGGGCGAAGAAGAAAAACTGTTTTTT. Full variable domain (missing parts from reference TRBV18 and TRBJ1-4): NAGVMQNPRHLVRRRGQEARLRCSPMKGHSHVYWYRQLPEEGLKFMVYLQKENIIDESGMPKERFSAEFPKEGPSILRIQQVVRGDSAAYFCASSPTWGEEEKLFFGSGTQLSVL.